Presented here are 19 T cell receptor beta chains from one specimen sequenced in a study of cytomegalovirus exposure and HLA in healthy donors. The protocol was immunoSEQ multiplex PCR, while the TCRdb copy is restricted to in-frame clones and leaves out a portion. This sample has roughly 330,000 clones, with approximately 90% found just once. The source material was PBMCs. These receptors originate from a woman aged 30 to 39 in good health and CMV-seropositive.

V gene TRBV9 combines with J gene TRBJ1-1; 8 nucleotides line up with TRBD1. The germline CDR1 and CDR2 sequences are SGDLS and YYNGEE. The CDR3 runs to 16 residues. V was clipped by 0 bases and J by 1 base; unmatched bases: 5. CDR3 nucleotide sequence: TGTGCCAGCAGCGTAGCCAGGACAGGGACGAACACTGAAGCTTTCTTT. Its translation is CASSVARTGTNTEAFF.

The chain combines TRBV15 with TRBJ2-7, with a weak D call TRBD2 (6 bases). This CDR3 is 16 amino acids long. From germline, CDR1 is LNHNV and CDR2 YYDKDF (reference sequence). Between the trimmed V and J ends, which lost 0 bases and 3 bases, there was a span of 15 bases. The CDR3 here is CATSRDETSSLYEQYF. In DNA, the CDR3 is TGTGCCACCAGCAGAGATGAAACTAGCTCACTCTACGAGCAGTACTTC.

This clone was seen just once. The chain couples TRBV30 to TRBJ2-6, with D unclear. V lost 3 bases and J 9 bases, leaving 6 bases between the germline ends. Per the germline V gene, CDR1 is GTSNPN and CDR2 is SVGIG (reference sequence). The CDR3 is made up of 11 amino acids. In DNA, the CDR3 is TGTGCCTGGAGCTCTATCAACGTCCTGACTTTC. Amino acid sequence: CAWSSINVLTF.

J is TRBJ2-3 and V is TRBV6-6; tentatively, D is TRBD2 (5 bases). This CDR3 is 14 amino acids long. V was clipped by 6 bases and J by 5 bases, with 15 bases between them. Germline CDR1 and CDR2: MNHNY and SVGAGI (reference sequence). The CDR3 DNA reads as TGTGCCAGCAGGTCCGGGAAGCAACGAGATACGCAGTATTTT. Its translation is CASRSGKQRDTQYF.

The genes are TRBV5-6 and TRBJ2-5; 7 nucleotides match TRBD2. The CDR3 is 16 amino acids. With 2 bases clipped from V and 2 bases from J, the junction kept 9 bases outside the gene matches. The germline gives CDR1 SGHDT, CDR2 YYEEEE. The CDR3 is CASSFGRKGGQETQYF. The DNA for the CDR3 is TGTGCCAGCAGCTTCGGGCGGAAGGGAGGGCAAGAGACCCAGTACTTC.

V and J are TRBV28 and TRBJ1-5; TRBD1 agrees at 8 bases. The CDR3 runs 15 residues. V shed 7 bases and J 5 bases; nucleotides not matched to a gene: 10. Per the germline V gene, CDR1 is MDHEN and CDR2 is SYDVKM. CDR3 nucleotide sequence: TGTGCCAGCACCTTACTGGACAGGGTGCATCAGCCCCAGCATTTT. Translated: CASTLLDRVHQPQHF.

The sample holds one count of this clone. The V call is TRBV2, the J call TRBJ2-7; the match to TRBD1 covers 7 bases. V lost 6 bases, J lost 5 bases, and 10 bases stayed unmatched. Germline assignment: CDR1 SNHLY and CDR2 FYNNEI. The CDR3 consists of 14 residues. The CDR3: CASRDYLGGHEQYF. Written as DNA, the CDR3 is TGTGCCAGCAGAGATTACTTAGGGGGCCACGAGCAGTACTTC. Complete variable domain (other parts from reference TRBV2 and TRBJ2-7): EPEVTQTPSHQVTQMGQEVILRCVPISNHLYFYWYRQILGQKVEFLVSFYNNEISEKSEIFDDQFSVERPDGSNFTLKIRSTKLEDSAMYFCASRDYLGGHEQYFGPGTRLTVT.

The gene calls are TRBV13 and TRBJ1-2, with 9 bases fitting TRBD1. This CDR3 comprises 19 residues. V was clipped by 6 bases and J by 0 bases; unmatched bases: 17. Germline CDR1 and CDR2: PRHDT and FYEKMQ (reference sequence). This CDR3 is CASRLQTGTGTPANYGYTF. The DNA of the CDR3 is TGTGCCAGCAGGCTCCAGACCGGGACAGGGACCCCAGCTAACTATGGCTACACCTTC.

This sequence joins TRBV25-1 and TRBJ1-5; no definite D call. The CDR3 covers 14 residues. Between the trimmed V and J ends, which lost 3 bases and 0 bases, there was a span of 6 bases. CDR1 and CDR2 from the germline V gene are MGHDK and SYGVNS. This CDR3 reads CASSDSYSNQPQHF. In DNA, the CDR3 is TGTGCCAGCAGTGACAGCTATAGCAATCAGCCCCAGCATTTT.

This chain uses TRBV15 with TRBJ1-2, with D unresolved. Germline V gene data show CDR1 as LNHNV and CDR2 as YYDKDF (reference sequence). Trimming shortened V by 1 base and J by 2 bases, and 20 bases separated the two germline ends. CDR3 length: 18 residues. CDR3 in DNA: TGTGCCACCAGCAGAGTGAGAACCTCAGGCCTGGGGAACTATGGCTACACCTTC. Encoded protein: CATSRVRTSGLGNYGYTF.

CDR3 in DNA: TGTGCCAGCTGGGGGGCGGGAGCTAACTATGGCTACACCTTC. Translating it yields CASWGAGANYGYTF. V gene TRBV7-2 combines with J gene TRBJ1-2, with D possibly TRBD1 on 6 matching bases. Germline lookup yields CDR1 SGHTA and CDR2 FQGNSA. V was clipped by 8 bases and J by 0 bases, with 13 bases between them. This CDR3 contains 14 residues.

The chain employs TRBV2 and TRBJ2-1, with TRBD2 as a possible D gene (6 bases). The CDR3 length is 14 residues. Trimming removed 2 bases from V and 10 bases from J, with 15 bases in between. The germline gives CDR1 SNHLY, CDR2 FYNNEI. CDR3 region: CASSEIGDSPEQFF. Written as DNA, the CDR3 is TGTGCCAGCAGTGAAATAGGGGACTCCCCCGAGCAGTTCTTC.

V and J are TRBV6-5 and TRBJ2-1; the match to TRBD1 covers 8 bases. Germline values: CDR1 MNHEY, CDR2 SVGAGI. Unmatched junction bases numbered 8, after V lost 11 bases and J lost 2 bases. The CDR3 runs 14 residues. The CDR3 DNA sequence: TGTGCCGTACAGACAGGGGCTCCCTACAATGAGCAGTTCTTC. Translated: CAVQTGAPYNEQFF.

This clone was found once. This chain connects TRBV30 to TRBJ2-7; D may be TRBD1 or TRBD2 (5 bases each). Germline CDR1 reads GTSNPN; CDR2 reads SVGIG (reference sequence). V gave up 5 bases and J gave up 3 bases, with 26 bases separating them. This CDR3 contains 17 residues. This CDR3 is CAWQWRIAIGADYEQYF. For the CDR3, the DNA is TGTGCCTGGCAGTGGAGAATAGCGATAGGGGCGGACTACGAGCAGTACTTC.

The chain combines TRBV2 with TRBJ2-7; the D gene could be TRBD1 or TRBD2 (6 bases each). The CDR3 has 11 amino acids. Germline loops: CDR1 SNHLY, CDR2 FYNNEI. V was clipped by 10 bases and J by 9 bases, with 16 bases between them. The CDR3 DNA reads TGTGCCAATACGAGGGGGGCAGGGCAGTACTTC. It specifies CANTRGAGQYF.

V is TRBV14 and J is TRBJ2-2; 7 bases are shared with TRBD1. V lost 2 bases to trimming and J lost 1 base; unmatched junction nucleotides: 1. This CDR3 is 15 amino acids long. Germline V gene data show CDR1 as SGHDN and CDR2 as FVKESK. The CDR3 spells CASSQRTGNTGELFF. The DNA for the CDR3 is TGTGCCAGCAGCCAACGGACAGGGAACACCGGGGAGCTGTTTTTT.

This chain uses TRBV2 with TRBJ2-5; 8 bases agree with TRBD1. In germline, CDR1 is SNHLY, CDR2 FYNNEI. V shed 6 bases and J 3 bases; nucleotides not matched to a gene: 3. The CDR3 runs 13 residues. Here the CDR3 reads CASRADREETQYF. CDR3 DNA sequence: TGTGCCAGCAGGGCGGACAGGGAAGAGACCCAGTACTTC.

V gene TRBV6-5 combines with J gene TRBJ1-2, with unresolved D. CDR1 MNHEY and CDR2 SVGAGI come from the germline V gene. This CDR3 spans 13 amino acids. V was cut by 2 bases and J by 3 bases, with 7 bases left in between. CDR3 DNA sequence: TGTGCCAGCAGTTACGATTCCGACTATGGCTACACCTTC. Encoded protein: CASSYDSDYGYTF.

The chain recombines TRBV27 with TRBJ2-5; D may be TRBD1 or TRBD2 (5 bases each). This CDR3 spans 14 amino acids. V was shortened by 4 bases and J by 5 bases, with 14 bases between the two germline ends. The germline CDR1 and CDR2 sequences are MNHEY and SMNVEV (reference sequence). The CDR3 nucleotides read TGTGCCAGCAGTTCGAACACGGGGCTTGAGACCCAGTACTTC. Residues: CASSSNTGLETQYF.